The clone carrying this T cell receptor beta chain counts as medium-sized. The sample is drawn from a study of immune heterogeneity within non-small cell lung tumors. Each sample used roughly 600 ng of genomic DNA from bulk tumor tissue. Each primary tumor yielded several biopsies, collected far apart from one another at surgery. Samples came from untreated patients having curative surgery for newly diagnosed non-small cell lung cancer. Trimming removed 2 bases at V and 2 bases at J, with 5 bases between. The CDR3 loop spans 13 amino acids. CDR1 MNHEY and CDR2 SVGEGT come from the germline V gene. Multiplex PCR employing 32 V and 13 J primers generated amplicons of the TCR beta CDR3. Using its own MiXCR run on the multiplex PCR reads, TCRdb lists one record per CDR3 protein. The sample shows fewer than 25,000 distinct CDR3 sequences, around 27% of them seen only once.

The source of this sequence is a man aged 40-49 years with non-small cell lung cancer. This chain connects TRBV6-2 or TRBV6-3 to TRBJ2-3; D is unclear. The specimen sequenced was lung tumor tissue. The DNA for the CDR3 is TGTGCCAGCAGTTACGGAAACACAGATACGCAGTATTTT. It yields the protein CASSYGNTDTQYF.